This section outlines one TCR beta chain sequence together with its context. This record comes from a study of blood T cell repertoires in COVID-19. About the research overall: T cells, B-cell-depleted T cells, or PBMCs supplied cDNA or gDNA.

Germline lookup yields CDR1 SGHRS and CDR2 YFSETQ. The CDR3 runs 14 residues. Trimming left V 0 bases short and J 0 bases short, with 5 bases between. Repertoires were generated with immunoSEQ multiplex PCR, while TCRdb's copy carries only in-frame clones and drops some. The data contain 40,000 to 50,000 clones, more than 75% of them singletons. The receptor comes from a human donor in a cohort sampled during active COVID-19. The V call is TRBV5-1, the J call TRBJ2-3; D not certain. Sequencing used peripheral blood. The CDR3 loop reads CASSLETSTDTQYF. As DNA, the CDR3 is TGCGCCAGCAGCTTGGAAACTAGCACAGATACGCAGTATTTT.